Following are 10 T cell receptor beta chains from one sample sequenced in a study of T cell responses to AZD1222 COVID-19 vaccine. Profiled with immunoSEQ multiplex PCR; TCRdb holds only in-frame clones, not every one. This table has 150,000 to 200,000 clones, 85% to 90% appearing once. Sequences were derived from peripheral blood, sampled on day 0 of MenACWY control vaccination. These receptors all stem from an adult in good health.

V is TRBV30 and J is TRBJ1-5; no clear D. This CDR3 contains 14 residues. V was clipped by 1 base and J by 5 bases, with 12 bases between them. Germline V gene lookup returns CDR1 GTSNPN and CDR2 SVGIG (reference sequence). The CDR3 region has the DNA TGTGCCTGGAGTGGTCGTGGGTGGGATCAGCCCCAGCATTTT. Translated, it gives CAWSGRGWDQPQHF.

The genes are TRBV28 and TRBJ2-2; 8 positions agree with TRBD2. V dropped 6 bases and J dropped 5; count of bases not matched to a gene: 11. Germline V gene data show CDR1 as MDHEN and CDR2 as SYDVKM. The CDR3 is 16 amino acids. CDR3 in amino acids: CASRTPGLGWTGELFF. The CDR3 DNA reads TGTGCCAGCAGGACTCCGGGACTAGGTTGGACCGGGGAGCTGTTTTTT. Together with reference TRBV28 and TRBJ2-2, the CDR3 gives the full variable domain: DVKVTQSSRYLVKRTGEKVFLECVQDMDHENMFWYRQDPGLGLRLIYFSYDVKMKEKGDIPEGYSVSREKKERFSLILESASTNQTSMYLCASRTPGLGWTGELFFGEGSRLTVL.

This chain joins TRBV3-1 (or the pseudogene TRBV3-2) and TRBJ1-5; 7 nucleotides match TRBD1. Germline V gene sequence: CDR1 LGHDT, CDR2 YNNKEL (reference sequence). With 4 bases clipped from V and 7 bases from J, the junction kept 7 bases outside the gene matches. This CDR3 is 14 amino acids long. The CDR3 DNA is TGTGCCAGCAGCCTTCGGACAGGAGCGCAGCCCCAGCATTTT. Amino acid sequence: CASSLRTGAQPQHF.

A note on this clone: Other DNA sequences in the same sample also yield this CDR3. This chain connects TRBV2 to TRBJ1-2, with 8 bases fitting TRBD1. The CDR3 runs to 12 residues. The germline V gene has CDR1 SNHLY and CDR2 FYNNEI. After removal of 5 bases from V and 8 bases from J, the junction contained 4 bases not matched to a gene. The CDR3 is CASSRQGSGYTF. Here the CDR3 DNA reads TGTGCCAGCAGTAGACAGGGGTCGGGCTACACCTTC.

In this sample, this clone turned up a few times. V is TRBV5-1 and J is TRBJ1-3; 7 bases are a match to TRBD1. The CDR3 spans 15 residues. CDR1 and CDR2 from the germline V gene are SGHRS and YFSETQ. The ends lost 7 bases at V and 4 bases at J; junction bases unmatched: 11. The CDR3 region is CASSPTGLSGNTIYF. The CDR3 DNA reads as TGCGCCAGCTCTCCGACAGGGCTATCGGGAAACACCATATATTTT. Drawing the rest from reference TRBV5-1 and TRBJ1-3, the complete variable domain is KAGVTQTPRYLIKTRGQQVTLSCSPISGHRSVSWYQQTPGQGLQFLFEYFSETQRNKGNFPGRFSGRQFSNSRSEMNVSTLELGDSALYLCASSPTGLSGNTIYFGEGSWLTVV.

The CDR3 DNA reads as TGCAGCAAAACAGGGGACGGGGATACGCAGTATTTT. This translates into CSKTGDGDTQYF. V and J are TRBV29-1 and TRBJ2-3; 7 bases agree with TRBD1. Germline CDR1 reads SQVTM; CDR2 reads ANQGSEA. The CDR3 length is 12 residues. V gave up 8 bases and J gave up 6 bases; unmatched junction bases: 8.

The rearrangement links TRBV12-5 to TRBJ2-3; D call uncertain. Per germline, CDR1 LGHNT and CDR2 FRNRAP. The CDR3 sequence is 11 residues long. The germline V and J ends were trimmed by 1 base and 6 bases, with 2 bases remaining between them. Here the CDR3 DNA reads TGTGCTAGTGGTTTGGAGGATACGCAGTATTTT. Its translation: CASGLEDTQYF.

This clone was counted between two and nine times. This rearrangement joins TRBV12-3 or TRBV12-4 to TRBJ2-7; TRBD2 is a possible D gene (6 bases). V lost 4 bases to trimming and J lost 2 bases, with 6 bases between them. The CDR3 is made up of 12 amino acids. For the CDR3, the DNA is TGTGCCAGCAGTTGGGGGGCCTACGAGCAGTACTTC. Amino acids: CASSWGAYEQYF.

This rearrangement joins TRBV7-3 to TRBJ1-1; no reliable D call. The CDR3 runs to 12 residues. CDR1 and CDR2 (germline): SGHTA, FQGTGA. V gave up 6 bases and J gave up 8 bases, with 13 bases separating them. The CDR3 bases are TGTGCCAGCAGTTCGGACTCGGGGGAAGCTTTCTTT. This encodes CASSSDSGEAFF.

This clone was seen only once. The CDR3 nucleotides are TGTGCCAGCAGCGTAGCTACAATTGGGCAGGGGAGAGGCAATGAGCAGTTCTTC. Translating it yields CASSVATIGQGRGNEQFF. The rearrangement links TRBV9 to TRBJ2-1; TRBD1 might be the D (6 bases). V gave up 0 bases and J gave up 6 bases, with 22 bases separating them. This CDR3 is 18 amino acids long. Per germline, CDR1 SGDLS and CDR2 YYNGEE.